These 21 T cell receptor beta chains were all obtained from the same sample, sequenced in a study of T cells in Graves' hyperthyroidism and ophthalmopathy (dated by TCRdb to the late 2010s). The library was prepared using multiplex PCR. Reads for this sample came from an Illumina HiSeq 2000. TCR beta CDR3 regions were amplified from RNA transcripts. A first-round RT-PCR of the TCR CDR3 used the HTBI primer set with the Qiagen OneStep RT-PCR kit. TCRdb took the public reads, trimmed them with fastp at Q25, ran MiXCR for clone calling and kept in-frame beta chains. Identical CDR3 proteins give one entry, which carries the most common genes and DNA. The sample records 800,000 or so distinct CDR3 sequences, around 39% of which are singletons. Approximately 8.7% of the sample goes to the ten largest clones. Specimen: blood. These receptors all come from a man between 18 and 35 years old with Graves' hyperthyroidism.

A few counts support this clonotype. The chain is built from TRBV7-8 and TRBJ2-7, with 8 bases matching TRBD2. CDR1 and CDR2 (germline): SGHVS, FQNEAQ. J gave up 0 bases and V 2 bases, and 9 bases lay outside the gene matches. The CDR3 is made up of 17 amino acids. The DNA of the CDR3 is TGTGCCAGCAGCTTATTGGCTAGCGGGCCCAGCTCCTACGAGCAGTACTTC. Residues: CASSLLASGPSSYEQYF.

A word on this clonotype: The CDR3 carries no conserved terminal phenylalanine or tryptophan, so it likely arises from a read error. CDR3 region: CASSRQGNEQYL. In nucleotides, the CDR3 is TGTGCCAGCAGTAGACAGGGTAACGAGCAGTACCTC. The rearrangement uses TRBV2 and TRBJ2-7; 7 nucleotides align to TRBD1. This CDR3 has 12 residues. J gave up 5 bases and V 5 bases, and 3 bases lay outside the gene matches. Germline V gene sequence: CDR1 SNHLY, CDR2 FYNNEI.

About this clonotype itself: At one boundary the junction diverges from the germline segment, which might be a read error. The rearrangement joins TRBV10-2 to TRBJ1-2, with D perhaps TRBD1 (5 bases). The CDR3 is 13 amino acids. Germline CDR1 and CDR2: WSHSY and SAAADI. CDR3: CASSDIGAGGYTF. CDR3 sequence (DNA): TGTGCCAGCAGCGACATTGGGGCGGGTGGCTACACCTTC.

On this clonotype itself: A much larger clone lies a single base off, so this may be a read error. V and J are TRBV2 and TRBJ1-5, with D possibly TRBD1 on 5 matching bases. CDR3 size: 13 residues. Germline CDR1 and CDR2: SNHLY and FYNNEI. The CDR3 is CASSESREQPRHF. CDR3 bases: TGTGCCAGCAGTGAAAGCAGGGAGCAGCCCCGGCATTTT.

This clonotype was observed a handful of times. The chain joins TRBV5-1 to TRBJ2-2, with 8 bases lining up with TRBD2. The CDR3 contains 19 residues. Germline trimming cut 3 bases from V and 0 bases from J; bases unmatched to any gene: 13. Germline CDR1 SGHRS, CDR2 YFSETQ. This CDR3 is CASSSLPGLAGPNTGELFF. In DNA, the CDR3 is TGCGCCAGCAGCTCCCTACCGGGGCTAGCGGGTCCGAACACCGGGGAGCTGTTTTTT.

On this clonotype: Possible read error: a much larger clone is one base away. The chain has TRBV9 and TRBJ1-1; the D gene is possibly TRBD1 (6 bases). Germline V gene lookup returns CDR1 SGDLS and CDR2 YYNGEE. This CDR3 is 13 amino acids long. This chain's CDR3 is CASSPRQDTEALF. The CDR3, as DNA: TGTGCCAGCAGTCCTAGACAGGACACTGAAGCTCTCTTT. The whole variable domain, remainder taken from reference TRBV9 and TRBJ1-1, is DSGVTQTPKHLITATGQRVTLRCSPRSGDLSVYWYQQSLDQGLQFLIQYYNGEERAKGNILERFSAQQFPDLHSELNLSSLELGDSALYFCASSPRQDTEALFGQGTRLTVV.

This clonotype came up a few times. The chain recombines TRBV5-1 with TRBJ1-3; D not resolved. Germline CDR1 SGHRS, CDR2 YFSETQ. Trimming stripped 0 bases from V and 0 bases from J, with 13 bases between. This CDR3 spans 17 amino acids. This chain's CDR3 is CASSLDGPASSGNTIYF. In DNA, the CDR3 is TGCGCCAGCAGCTTGGACGGTCCAGCCTCCTCTGGAAACACCATATATTTT.

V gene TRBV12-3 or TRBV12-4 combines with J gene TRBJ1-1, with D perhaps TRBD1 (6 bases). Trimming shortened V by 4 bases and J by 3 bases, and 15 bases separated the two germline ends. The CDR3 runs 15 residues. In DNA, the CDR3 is TGTGCCAGCAGTTACCCATCGGACAGTTACACTGAAGCTTTCTTT. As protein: CASSYPSDSYTEAFF.

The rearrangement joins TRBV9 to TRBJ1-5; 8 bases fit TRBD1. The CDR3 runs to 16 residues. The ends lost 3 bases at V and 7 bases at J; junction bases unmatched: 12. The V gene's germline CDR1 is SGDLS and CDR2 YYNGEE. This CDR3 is CASSARGTGRGQPQHF. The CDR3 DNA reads TGTGCCAGCAGCGCCCGAGGGACAGGCCGGGGACAGCCCCAGCATTTT.

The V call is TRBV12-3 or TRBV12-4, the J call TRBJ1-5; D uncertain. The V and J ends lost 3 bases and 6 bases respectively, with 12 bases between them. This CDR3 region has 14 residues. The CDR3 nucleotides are TGTGCCAGCAGTTTGGGCGGGGTGAGTCAGCCCCAGCATTTT. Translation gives CASSLGGVSQPQHF.

The chain's CDR3 is CASSVGQGAEAFF. In DNA, the CDR3 is TGTGCCAGTAGTGTCGGACAGGGGGCTGAAGCTTTCTTT. The rearrangement uses TRBV19 and TRBJ1-1; 10 bases are shared with TRBD1. Germline loops: CDR1 LNHDA, CDR2 SQIVND (reference sequence). CDR3 length: 13 residues. V gave up 5 bases and J gave up 6 bases; unmatched junction bases: 3.

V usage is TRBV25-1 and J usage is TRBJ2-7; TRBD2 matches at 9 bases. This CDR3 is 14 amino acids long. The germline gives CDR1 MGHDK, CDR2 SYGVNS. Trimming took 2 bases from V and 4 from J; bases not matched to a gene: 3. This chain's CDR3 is CASSENGLAYEQYF. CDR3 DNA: TGTGCCAGCAGTGAAAACGGACTAGCGTACGAGCAGTACTTC.

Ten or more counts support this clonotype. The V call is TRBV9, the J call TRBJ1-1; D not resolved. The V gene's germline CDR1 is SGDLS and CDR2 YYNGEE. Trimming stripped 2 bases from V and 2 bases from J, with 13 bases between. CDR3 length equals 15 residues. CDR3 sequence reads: CASSVGAGSNTEAFF. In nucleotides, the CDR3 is TGTGCCAGCAGCGTGGGTGCCGGGTCTAACACTGAAGCTTTCTTT.

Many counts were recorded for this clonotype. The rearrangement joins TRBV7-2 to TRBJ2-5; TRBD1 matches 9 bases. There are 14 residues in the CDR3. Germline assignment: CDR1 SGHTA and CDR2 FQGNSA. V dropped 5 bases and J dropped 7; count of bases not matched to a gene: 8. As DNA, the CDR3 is TGTGCCAGCAGCCCGGGACAGGGACTTCGGACCCAGTACTTC. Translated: CASSPGQGLRTQYF.

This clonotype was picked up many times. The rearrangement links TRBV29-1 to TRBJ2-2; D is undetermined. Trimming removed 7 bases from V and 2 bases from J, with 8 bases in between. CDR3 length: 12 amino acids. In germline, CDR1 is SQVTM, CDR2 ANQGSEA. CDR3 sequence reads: CSGSINTGELFF. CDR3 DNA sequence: TGCAGCGGATCAATTAACACCGGGGAGCTGTTTTTT.

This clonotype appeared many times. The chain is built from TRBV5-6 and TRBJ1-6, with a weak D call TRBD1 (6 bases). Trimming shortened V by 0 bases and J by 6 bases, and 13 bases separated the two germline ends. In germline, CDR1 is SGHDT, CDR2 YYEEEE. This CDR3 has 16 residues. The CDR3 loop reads CASSLAGTTANSPLHF. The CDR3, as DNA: TGTGCCAGCAGCTTGGCAGGGACAACGGCTAATTCACCCCTCCACTTT. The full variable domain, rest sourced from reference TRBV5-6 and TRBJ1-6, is DAGVTQSPTHLIKTRGQQVTLRCSPKSGHDTVSWYQQALGQGPQFIFQYYEEEERQRGNFPDRFSGHQFPNYSSELNVNALLLGDSALYLCASSLAGTTANSPLHFGNGTRLTVT.

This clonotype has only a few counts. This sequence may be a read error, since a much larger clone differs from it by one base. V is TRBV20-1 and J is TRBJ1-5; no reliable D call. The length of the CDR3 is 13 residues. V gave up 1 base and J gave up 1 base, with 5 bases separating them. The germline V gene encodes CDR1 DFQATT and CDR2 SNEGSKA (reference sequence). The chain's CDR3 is CSARGESNQPQHF. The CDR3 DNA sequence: TGCAGTGCTAGAGGAGAAAGCAATCAGCCCCAGCATTTT.

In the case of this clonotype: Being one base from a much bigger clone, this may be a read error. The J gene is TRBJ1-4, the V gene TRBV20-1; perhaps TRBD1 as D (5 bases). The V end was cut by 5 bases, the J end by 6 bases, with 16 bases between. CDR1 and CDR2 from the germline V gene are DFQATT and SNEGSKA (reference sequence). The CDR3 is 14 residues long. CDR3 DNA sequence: TGCAGTGCTTCTCACCCTCGGGACCATGAAAAACTGTTTTTT. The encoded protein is CSASHPRDHEKLFF.

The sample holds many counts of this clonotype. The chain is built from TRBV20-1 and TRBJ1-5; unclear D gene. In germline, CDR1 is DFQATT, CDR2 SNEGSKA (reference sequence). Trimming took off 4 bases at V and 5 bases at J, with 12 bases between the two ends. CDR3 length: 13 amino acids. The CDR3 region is CSAKSEGYQPQHF. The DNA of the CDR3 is TGCAGTGCTAAGTCCGAGGGTTATCAGCCCCAGCATTTT.

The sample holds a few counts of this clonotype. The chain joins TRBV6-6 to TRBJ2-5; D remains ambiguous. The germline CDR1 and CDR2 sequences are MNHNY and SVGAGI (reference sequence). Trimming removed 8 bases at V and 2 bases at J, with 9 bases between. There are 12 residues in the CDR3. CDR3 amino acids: CASAVQQETQYF. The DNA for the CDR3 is TGTGCCAGCGCGGTACAGCAAGAGACCCAGTACTTC.

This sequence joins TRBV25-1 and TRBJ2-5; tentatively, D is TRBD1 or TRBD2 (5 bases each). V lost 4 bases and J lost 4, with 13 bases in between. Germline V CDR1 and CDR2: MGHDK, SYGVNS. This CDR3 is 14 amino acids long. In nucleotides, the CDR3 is TGTGCCAGCAGTGCTAGACCGGGACGAGAGACCCAGTACTTC. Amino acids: CASSARPGRETQYF. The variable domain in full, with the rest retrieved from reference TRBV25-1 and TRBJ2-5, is EADIYQTPRYLVIGTGKKITLECSQTMGHDKMYWYQQDPGMELHLIHYSYGVNSTEKGDLSSESTVSRIRTEHFPLTLESARPSHTSQYLCASSARPGRETQYFGPGTRLLVL.